Listed below are T cell receptor beta chains from one sample, sequenced in a study of cytomegalovirus exposure and HLA in healthy donors. TCRdb's table, derived via immunoSEQ multiplex PCR, lists solely in-frame clones and lacks some. The data hold about 160,000 clones, with 82% observed a single time. Sequencing used PBMCs. The receptors shown here come from a girl aged 5-17 years in good health and CMV-seropositive. CDR3s include the opening cysteine and the closing phenylalanine or tryptophan. D genes are given only for firm matches. Expanded clones get a size class; other rows say once, few or many, or leave the size out.

v_gene: TRBV5-1; j_gene: TRBJ1-3; d_gene: TRBD1; len: 16; abundance: few; CDR3aa: CASSGTGIRSGNTIYF; CDR3nt: TGCGCCAGCTCCGGGACAGGGATCCGAAGTGGAAACACCATATATTTT
v_gene: TRBV19; j_gene: TRBJ1-2; d_gene: TRBD1; len: 17; abundance: once; CDR3aa: CASSTHSAGTGAYGYTF; CDR3nt: TGTGCCAGTAGTACCCACTCCGCCGGGACAGGGGCCTATGGCTACACCTTC
v_gene: TRBV7-2; j_gene: TRBJ1-1; d_gene: NA; len: 16; abundance: NA; CDR3aa: CASSLSVARLNTEAFF; CDR3nt: TGTGCCAGCAGCCTCTCCGTTGCGAGGCTGAACACTGAAGCTTTCTTT
v_gene: TRBV6-1; j_gene: TRBJ2-1; d_gene: TRBD2; len: 15; abundance: once; CDR3aa: CASTLPSGSLSEQFF; CDR3nt: TGTGCCAGCACCCTACCTAGCGGGAGTCTGTCTGAGCAGTTCTTC
v_gene: TRBV30; j_gene: TRBJ1-2; d_gene: NA; len: 14; abundance: NA; CDR3aa: CAWSVLGRRNGYTF; CDR3nt: TGTGCCTGGAGTGTACTGGGGCGACGTAATGGCTACACCTTC
v_gene: TRBV11-2; j_gene: TRBJ2-1; d_gene: TRBD1; len: 16; abundance: NA; CDR3aa: CASSLKGTGAVREQFF; CDR3nt: TGTGCCAGCAGCCTTAAAGGGACAGGGGCCGTGAGAGAGCAGTTCTTC
v_gene: TRBV7-9; j_gene: TRBJ2-3; d_gene: TRBD1; len: 16; abundance: NA; CDR3aa: CASSPRDRPNTDTQYF; CDR3nt: TGTGCCAGCAGCCCGCGGGACAGGCCAAACACAGATACGCAGTATTTT
v_gene: TRBV30; j_gene: TRBJ2-4; d_gene: TRBD1; len: 13; abundance: NA; CDR3aa: CAWRGTGSDIQYF; CDR3nt: TGTGCCTGGAGGGGGACAGGGTCGGACATTCAGTACTTC
v_gene: TRBV30; j_gene: TRBJ1-1; d_gene: NA; len: 12; abundance: NA; CDR3aa: CAWNTGRTEAFF; CDR3nt: TGTGCCTGGAATACAGGGAGAACTGAAGCTTTCTTT
v_gene: TRBV29-1; j_gene: TRBJ1-1; d_gene: TRBD1; len: 13; abundance: NA; CDR3aa: CSVVQGRFTEAFF; CDR3nt: TGCAGCGTTGTACAGGGGAGGTTCACTGAAGCTTTCTTT
v_gene: TRBV15; j_gene: TRBJ1-2; d_gene: TRBD1; len: 17; abundance: NA; CDR3aa: CATSRDESGTDPYGYTF; CDR3nt: TGTGCCACCAGCAGAGATGAATCCGGGACAGATCCCTATGGCTACACCTTC
v_gene: TRBV5-1; j_gene: TRBJ2-3; d_gene: NA; len: 14; abundance: NA; CDR3aa: CASSSVSGTDTQYF; CDR3nt: TGCGCCAGCTCCTCCGTGAGCGGCACAGATACGCAGTATTTT
v_gene: TRBV7-2; j_gene: TRBJ1-3; d_gene: NA; len: 13; abundance: NA; CDR3aa: CASSFGGRNTIYF; CDR3nt: TGTGCCAGCAGCTTCGGAGGACGGAACACCATATATTTT
v_gene: TRBV20-1; j_gene: TRBJ1-1; d_gene: NA; len: 11; abundance: NA; CDR3aa: CSASQNTEAFF; CDR3nt: TGCAGTGCCAGTCAGAACACTGAAGCTTTCTTT
v_gene: TRBV28; j_gene: TRBJ2-7; d_gene: TRBD2; len: 15; abundance: NA; CDR3aa: CASSWGLAGEYEQYF; CDR3nt: TGTGCCAGCAGTTGGGGACTAGCGGGGGAATACGAGCAGTACTTC
v_gene: TRBV6-5; j_gene: TRBJ2-2; d_gene: TRBD2; len: 15; abundance: few; CDR3aa: CASGRGGFNTGELFF; CDR3nt: TGTGCCAGCGGGCGGGGGGGTTTTAACACCGGGGAGCTGTTTTTT
v_gene: TRBV18; j_gene: TRBJ2-7; d_gene: TRBD2; len: 15; abundance: once; CDR3aa: CASSLGLAGNLEQYF; CDR3nt: TGTGCCAGCTCACTCGGACTAGCGGGAAACCTCGAGCAGTACTTC
v_gene: TRBV19; j_gene: TRBJ1-5; d_gene: NA; len: 15; abundance: NA; CDR3aa: CASSIGAYSNQPQHF; CDR3nt: TGTGCCAGTAGTATCGGAGCTTATAGCAATCAGCCCCAGCATTTT
v_gene: TRBV29-1; j_gene: TRBJ2-3; d_gene: NA; len: 15; abundance: NA; CDR3aa: CSVEDPRVSTDTQYF; CDR3nt: TGCAGCGTTGAAGATCCCAGGGTTAGTACAGATACGCAGTATTTT
v_gene: TRBV29-1; j_gene: TRBJ2-1; d_gene: TRBD2; len: 15; abundance: NA; CDR3aa: CSVVRGLAENNEQFF; CDR3nt: TGCAGCGTTGTGAGGGGACTAGCGGAAAACAATGAGCAGTTCTTC
v_gene: TRBV29-1; j_gene: TRBJ2-7; d_gene: NA; len: 14; abundance: NA; CDR3aa: CSVGSYGLAYEQYF; CDR3nt: TGCAGCGTTGGATCGTACGGGTTAGCCTACGAGCAGTACTTC
v_gene: TRBV28; j_gene: TRBJ2-5; d_gene: TRBD1; len: 16; abundance: NA; CDR3aa: CASSLRGTGGDETQYF; CDR3nt: TGTGCCAGCAGTTTACGGGGGACAGGGGGGGACGAGACCCAGTACTTC
v_gene: TRBV19; j_gene: TRBJ1-5; d_gene: NA; len: 13; abundance: NA; CDR3aa: CASSIRGEQPQHF; CDR3nt: TGTGCCAGTAGTATCCGGGGGGAACAGCCCCAGCATTTT
v_gene: TRBV11-3; j_gene: TRBJ1-3; d_gene: TRBD1; len: 17; abundance: NA; CDR3aa: CASSFQQGPSSGNTIYF; CDR3nt: TGTGCCAGCAGCTTCCAACAGGGGCCAAGCTCTGGAAACACCATATATTTT